The 26 T cell receptor beta chains in this list originate from one sample, sequenced in a study of shared clonotypes between healthy human individuals. The method was immunoSEQ multiplex PCR; TCRdb's version includes in-frame clones alone and lacks a portion of them. The data hold 2 million or so clones, with less than 95% observed a single time. Naive CD8 populations comprised CD45RO-negative cells positively selected for CCR7, excluding terminally differentiated effector memory CD45RA+ cells. Sequencing was performed on naive CD8+ T cells sorted from blood. The receptors were gathered from a man aged 18-30 years in good health.

The chain employs TRBV4-3 and TRBJ2-1, with D tentatively TRBD2 (5 bases). The CDR3 spans 12 residues. CDR1 is LGHNA and CDR2 is YSLEER in the germline V gene. V lost 0 bases to trimming and J lost 10 bases, with 7 bases between them. The CDR3 reads CASSQDSGEQFF. The DNA of the CDR3 is TGCGCCAGCAGCCAAGACAGCGGCGAGCAGTTCTTC.

The rearrangement joins TRBV6-6 to TRBJ1-2; D perhaps matches TRBD1 (6 bases). Germline assignment: CDR1 MNHNY and CDR2 SVGAGI (reference sequence). V was clipped by 0 bases and J by 4 bases, with 9 bases between them. This CDR3 spans 14 amino acids. CDR3 protein: CASSYSEGVYGYTF. The CDR3 DNA is TGTGCCAGCAGTTACTCAGAGGGGGTCTATGGCTACACCTTC.

The chain carries TRBV27 and TRBJ1-2; D ambiguous. V was pared by 6 bases and J by 8 bases, with 22 bases between. CDR1 MNHEY and CDR2 SMNVEV come from the germline V gene (reference sequence). The CDR3 has 15 amino acids. The CDR3 DNA reads as TGTGCCAGCAGCGGGAATTACAGTCCAGTGAGGGGCTACACCTTC. It yields the protein CASSGNYSPVRGYTF.

CDR3 sequence (DNA): TGTGCCAGCAGTTCGGACAATTACTCTGAAGCTTTCTTT. Translation gives CASSSDNYSEAFF. The gene calls are TRBV6-6 and TRBJ1-1, with a possible D match to TRBD1 (5 bases). The CDR3 has 13 residues. Trimming stripped 4 bases from V and 6 bases from J, with 12 bases between. Per germline, CDR1 MNHNY and CDR2 SVGAGI (reference sequence).

The chain uses TRBV29-1 and TRBJ2-7; D remains unclear. Trimming cost V 3 bases and J 3 bases, with 9 bases left between them. There are 12 residues in the CDR3. Germline assignment: CDR1 SQVTM and CDR2 ANQGSEA. In DNA, the CDR3 is TGCAGCGTTGATTCGGATAACTACGAGCAGTACTTC. Its translation: CSVDSDNYEQYF.

This rearrangement joins TRBV5-1 to TRBJ1-1, with a tentative D call TRBD1 (5 bases). Germline CDR1 and CDR2: SGHRS and YFSETQ. The CDR3 is 17 amino acids. V was trimmed by 3 bases and J by 1 base, leaving 19 bases between them. The chain's CDR3 is CASSSYPTGGGNTEAFF. CDR3 DNA sequence: TGCGCCAGCAGCTCCTATCCAACCGGTGGGGGGAACACTGAAGCTTTCTTT.

This sequence joins TRBV9 and TRBJ2-7; D may be TRBD1 (7 bases). Germline assignment: CDR1 SGDLS and CDR2 YYNGEE. CDR3 size: 13 residues. The V and J ends lost 3 bases and 6 bases respectively, with 13 bases between them. The CDR3 is CASSAVQGGEQYF. Here the CDR3 DNA reads TGTGCCAGCAGCGCCGTTCAGGGGGGCGAGCAGTACTTC.

The CDR3 DNA is TGCGCCAGCAGCGAGGGACAGGACTACGAGCAGTACTTC. Its translation is CASSEGQDYEQYF. The chain is built from TRBV4-3 and TRBJ2-7, with 8 bases aligning to TRBD1. This CDR3 region has 13 residues. After removal of 5 bases from V and 3 bases from J, the junction contained 3 bases not matched to a gene. Looked up from germline, CDR1 is LGHNA and CDR2 is YSLEER.

This clone is a singleton in its sample. At one boundary the junction diverges from the germline segment, which might be a read error. This chain uses TRBV7-7 with TRBJ1-6, with D tentatively TRBD1 (5 bases). The CDR3 has 16 residues. Germline V gene lookup returns CDR1 SSHAT and CDR2 FNYEAQ (reference sequence). The CDR3 DNA sequence: TGTGCTAGCACCCTTATGGAGGGGCCCTATAATTCACCCCTCCACTTT. As protein: CASTLMEGPYNSPLHF. Together with reference TRBV7-7 and TRBJ1-6, the CDR3 gives the full variable domain: GAGVSQSPRYKVTKRGQDVTLRCDPISSHATLYWYQQALGQGPEFLTYFNYEAQPDKSGLPSDRFSAERPEGSISTLTIQRTEQRDSAMYRCASTLMEGPYNSPLHFGNGTRLTVT.

Concerning this clone itself: Other DNA sequences within the sample encode an identical CDR3. V and J are TRBV9 and TRBJ2-7; TRBD1 aligns across 7 bases. After removal of 1 base from V and 0 bases from J, the junction contained 1 base not matched to a gene. The CDR3 contains 14 residues. The V gene's germline CDR1 is SGDLS and CDR2 YYNGEE. The CDR3 DNA reads TGTGCCAGCAGCGTACGGGACAGCTCCTACGAGCAGTACTTC. Amino acids: CASSVRDSSYEQYF.

The genes are TRBV21-1 and TRBJ1-3; the DNA was not used to check the table's D call, TRBD1. TRBV21-1 is given as a pseudogene. This CDR3 contains 15 residues. In DNA form, the CDR3 reads TGTGCCAGCAGCAAACGGACAGGGGACGGAAACACCATATATTTT. Residues: CASSKRTGDGNTIYF.

The rearrangement joins TRBV6-5 to TRBJ2-1, with 7 bases identical to TRBD1. Looked up from germline, CDR1 is MNHEY and CDR2 is SVGAGI. The CDR3 is made up of 14 amino acids. The trim removed 6 bases at V and 3 bases at J, leaving 5 bases unmatched. CDR3 residues: CASSSGQIYNEQFF. In DNA form, the CDR3 reads TGTGCCAGCAGCTCGGGACAGATCTACAATGAGCAGTTCTTC.

The rearrangement uses TRBV30 and TRBJ1-2, with TRBD1 matching 7 bases. This CDR3 has 12 residues. V was pared by 5 bases and J by 4 bases, with 4 bases of the junction left unmatched. Germline V gene sequence: CDR1 GTSNPN, CDR2 SVGIG (reference sequence). CDR3 nucleotides: TGTGCCTGGGACAGGGCCAGCTATGGCTACACCTTC. The encoded protein is CAWDRASYGYTF.

V usage is TRBV28 and J usage is TRBJ2-4, with D perhaps TRBD1 (5 bases). The CDR3 loop spans 14 amino acids. Trimming removed 3 bases from V and 5 bases from J, with 11 bases in between. CDR1 and CDR2 from the germline V gene are MDHEN and SYDVKM. The chain's CDR3 is CASSFLETENIQYF. For the CDR3, the DNA is TGTGCCAGCAGTTTTTTAGAGACAGAAAACATTCAGTACTTC.

This chain connects TRBV29-1 to TRBJ1-3; 10 bases map to TRBD1. CDR1 SQVTM and CDR2 ANQGSEA come from the germline V gene. There are 14 residues in the CDR3. V lost 6 bases and J lost 2; bases outside the gene matches: 4. CDR3 coding DNA: TGCAGCGTCGGAGGGACAGGGGCTGGAAACACCATATATTTT. This translates into CSVGGTGAGNTIYF.

The V and J genes are TRBV7-2 and TRBJ2-7; 10 nucleotides line up with TRBD2. V shed 3 bases, J shed 4 bases, and the junction held 3 bases outside the gene matches. Germline CDR1 reads SGHTA; CDR2 reads FQGNSA. The CDR3 has 14 amino acids. The CDR3 loop reads CASSFDSGGYEQYF. CDR3 nucleotides: TGTGCCAGCAGCTTTGATAGCGGGGGGTACGAGCAGTACTTC.

The gene calls are TRBV13 and TRBJ2-7; possible D gene TRBD2, 5 bases. The germline V gene encodes CDR1 PRHDT and CDR2 FYEKMQ (reference sequence). Deletions cut 1 base from V and 3 bases from J, with 10 bases between. CDR3 length equals 14 residues. CDR3 in DNA: TGTGCCAGCAGCTTAGAAGCGGAGAACTACGAGCAGTACTTC. The encoded protein is CASSLEAENYEQYF.

The V call is TRBV6-1, the J call TRBJ2-7, with D possibly being TRBD2 (6 bases). The CDR3 length is 17 residues. Germline V gene lookup returns CDR1 MNHNS and CDR2 SASEGT. V shed 4 bases and J shed 4 bases, with 23 bases lying between them. Here the CDR3 reads CASSVPTSRYLGYEQYF. The CDR3, as DNA: TGTGCCAGCAGTGTCCCTACTAGCAGATACCTTGGATACGAGCAGTACTTC.

In DNA form, the CDR3 reads TGCGCCAGCAGCTTACGGGACAGGGTATCCTATAATTCACCCCTCCACTTT. Protein sequence: CASSLRDRVSYNSPLHF. J is TRBJ1-6 and V is TRBV5-1, with TRBD1 matching over 9 bases. Germline V lookup: CDR1 SGHRS, CDR2 YFSETQ. The CDR3 covers 17 residues. V dropped 2 bases and J dropped 1; count of bases not matched to a gene: 4. Combining the CDR3 with reference TRBV5-1 and TRBJ1-6 gives the whole variable domain KAGVTQTPRYLIKTRGQQVTLSCSPISGHRSVSWYQQTPGQGLQFLFEYFSETQRNKGNFPGRFSGRQFSNSRSEMNVSTLELGDSALYLCASSLRDRVSYNSPLHFGNGTRLTVT.

The chain has TRBV7-9 and TRBJ1-5, with unresolved D. Trimming left V 6 bases short and J 4 bases short, with 19 bases between. CDR3 size: 16 residues. Germline CDR1 is SEHNR and CDR2 is FQNEAQ (reference sequence). The CDR3 DNA follows: TGTGCCAGCAGTCTTGGCCCCGCGGTTGGAAATCAGCCCCAGCATTTT. This gives the protein CASSLGPAVGNQPQHF.

The chain joins TRBV6-5 to TRBJ2-1, with D possibly being TRBD2 (6 bases). Germline V CDR1 and CDR2: MNHEY, SVGAGI. This CDR3 has 15 residues. V shed 7 bases and J shed 4 bases, with 17 bases lying between them. DNA of the CDR3: TGTGCCAGCACTAGTTACGGGGGTGGGTACAATGAGCAGTTCTTC. This gives the protein CASTSYGGGYNEQFF.

To note about this clone: Other DNA sequences within the sample encode an identical CDR3. The rearrangement joins TRBV4-1 to TRBJ2-7, with D possibly called TRBD1 or TRBD2 (5 bases each). The V and J ends lost 4 bases and 2 bases respectively, with 12 bases between them. CDR1 MGHRA and CDR2 YSYEKL come from the germline V gene. The CDR3 is made up of 14 amino acids. CDR3 nucleotide sequence: TGCGCCAGCAGCCTCCGGGACGGAGCCTACGAGCAGTACTTC. Translated, it gives CASSLRDGAYEQYF.

V gene TRBV6-5 combines with J gene TRBJ2-2; D is possibly TRBD1 (5 bases). Germline V gene data show CDR1 as MNHEY and CDR2 as SVGAGI. The CDR3 has 14 amino acids. V lost 6 bases, J lost 3 bases, and 11 bases lay in between. CDR3 amino acids: CASSPTDDTGELFF. CDR3 DNA sequence: TGTGCCAGCAGCCCGACAGACGACACCGGGGAGCTGTTTTTT.

Here the CDR3 DNA reads TGTGCCAGCAGTACGAGCTCCTACAATGAGCAGTTCTTC. Its protein is CASSTSSYNEQFF. The rearrangement uses TRBV27 and TRBJ2-1; D gene unclear. Looked up from germline, CDR1 is MNHEY and CDR2 is SMNVEV (reference sequence). V was cut by 5 bases and J by 0 bases, with 5 bases left in between. The CDR3 runs to 13 residues.

The J gene is TRBJ2-7, the V gene TRBV28; no clear D gene. The CDR3 covers 13 residues. V was pared by 10 bases and J by 3 bases, with 16 bases between. CDR1 and CDR2 from the germline V gene are MDHEN and SYDVKM. CDR3 region: CATRGAGGYEQYF. The CDR3 bases are TGTGCCACGCGAGGTGCCGGCGGCTACGAGCAGTACTTC.

The chain links TRBV28 to TRBJ1-2, with 8 bases matching TRBD1. The CDR3 consists of 16 residues. CDR1 MDHEN and CDR2 SYDVKM come from the germline V gene. Trimming at V came to 6 bases and at J to 3 bases, leaving 12 bases not matched to a gene. CDR3 DNA: TGTGCCAGCAGCTCATTACAGACAGGGGAATACTATGGCTACACCTTC. Translating it yields CASSSLQTGEYYGYTF.